What follows are 17 T cell receptor beta chains derived from one specimen sequenced in a study of T cells after yellow fever vaccination. TCRdb reprocessed the 5' RACE reads via MiXCR and lists one record per CDR3 protein. This table holds a few hundred thousand distinct CDR3 sequences, roughly 3.5% found once. The sample here was PBMCs, taken on the day of the yellow fever booster vaccination. These receptors originate from a young man who received the YFV17D yellow fever vaccine.

This chain connects TRBV7-2 to TRBJ2-7; D is unclear. Trimming removed 5 bases at V and 3 bases at J, with 14 bases between. The V gene's germline CDR1 is SGHTA and CDR2 FQGNSA. The CDR3 loop spans 14 amino acids. CDR3 nucleotide sequence: TGTGCCAGCAGCCCCGAAGCAGGCTACTACGAGCAGTACTTC. Amino acids: CASSPEAGYYEQYF.

This clonotype was found many times. This chain uses TRBV7-9 with TRBJ2-3, with TRBD2 matching over 13 bases. Germline CDR1 is SEHNR and CDR2 is FQNEAQ (reference sequence). The ends lost 8 bases at V and 1 base at J; junction bases unmatched: 9. This CDR3 contains 17 residues. The CDR3 is CASPTSGGKFGTDTQYF. CDR3 DNA: TGTGCCAGCCCGACTAGCGGGGGGAAGTTTGGCACAGATACGCAGTATTTT.

This clonotype has a count of ten or more. V gene TRBV5-1 combines with J gene TRBJ2-4; D may be TRBD2 (6 bases). V lost 0 bases, J lost 5 bases, and 21 bases lay in between. The germline V gene encodes CDR1 SGHRS and CDR2 YFSETQ. This CDR3 spans 18 amino acids. CDR3 region: CASSLGVTSPPGENIQYF. CDR3 nucleotides: TGCGCCAGCAGCTTGGGGGTGACATCCCCGCCGGGGGAAAACATTCAGTACTTC.

This clonotype has at least ten counts. This rearrangement joins TRBV24-1 to TRBJ2-1; D is perhaps TRBD1 or TRBD2 (6 bases each). Trimming stripped 5 bases from V and 7 bases from J, with 17 bases between. CDR3 length: 15 residues. Germline CDR1 is KGHDR and CDR2 is SFDVKD. Written as DNA, the CDR3 is TGTGCCACCAGTGGGCGGGACACCTCTCGGAATGAGCAGTTCTTC. Amino acids: CATSGRDTSRNEQFF.

This clonotype appeared many times. For the CDR3, the DNA is TGCGCCAGCAGCCCATACAGGGCAACCTACGAGCAGTACTTC. Protein sequence: CASSPYRATYEQYF. This chain uses TRBV5-1 with TRBJ2-7, with a possible D match to TRBD1 (6 bases). Germline values: CDR1 SGHRS, CDR2 YFSETQ. The length of the CDR3 is 14 residues. Trimming removed 4 bases from V and 2 bases from J, with 13 bases in between.

This clonotype was found many times. The rearrangement joins TRBV5-1 to TRBJ2-1; no definite D call. Germline values: CDR1 SGHRS, CDR2 YFSETQ. CDR3 length equals 15 residues. V lost 0 bases and J lost 0, with 7 bases in between. The CDR3 nucleotides read TGCGCCAGCAGCTTGGTCCTGGGCTCCTACAATGAGCAGTTCTTC. This codes for CASSLVLGSYNEQFF. Full variable domain (outside the CDR3, taken from reference TRBV5-1 and TRBJ2-1): KAGVTQTPRYLIKTRGQQVTLSCSPISGHRSVSWYQQTPGQGLQFLFEYFSETQRNKGNFPGRFSGRQFSNSRSEMNVSTLELGDSALYLCASSLVLGSYNEQFFGPGTRLTVL.

This clonotype was seen many times. The rearrangement links TRBV6-2 or TRBV6-3 to TRBJ2-1, with D perhaps matching TRBD2 (6 bases). Germline V gene data show CDR1 as MNHEY and CDR2 as SVGEGT. The CDR3 length is 17 residues. Trimming removed 0 bases at V and 3 bases at J, with 15 bases between. The CDR3 DNA sequence: TGTGCCAGCAGTTACTCTCCCCCCGGAGGGGTCTACAATGAGCAGTTCTTC. Translating gives CASSYSPPGGVYNEQFF.

In this sample, this clonotype turned up many times. The rearrangement joins TRBV6-2 or TRBV6-3 to TRBJ1-6; 10 bases are shared with TRBD1. CDR1 and CDR2 (germline): MNHEY, SVGEGT. Unmatched junction bases numbered 4, after V lost 0 bases and J lost 8 bases. This CDR3 spans 16 amino acids. The CDR3 DNA sequence: TGTGCCAGCAGTTACTCCGCGGGACAGGGGTATTCACCCCTCCACTTT. Translating gives CASSYSAGQGYSPLHF.

The V gene is TRBV5-1, the J gene TRBJ2-1, with D perhaps being TRBD1 or TRBD2 (5 bases each). Trimming stripped 4 bases from V and 4 bases from J, with 15 bases between. Germline values: CDR1 SGHRS, CDR2 YFSETQ. CDR3 length: 15 residues. CDR3 nucleotide sequence: TGCGCCAGCAGCACCTTAAGAGGGGATTACAATGAGCAGTTCTTC. Protein product: CASSTLRGDYNEQFF.

The rearrangement joins TRBV7-2 to TRBJ2-3, with 10 bases matching TRBD2. V lost 5 bases, J lost 6 bases, and 8 bases stayed unmatched. Germline assignment: CDR1 SGHTA and CDR2 FQGNSA. This CDR3 is 15 amino acids long. The CDR3 bases are TGTGCCAGCAGCCCTCCGACTAGCGGGTACGATACGCAGTATTTT. Its translation is CASSPPTSGYDTQYF.

This clonotype was observed many times. The chain recombines TRBV6-6 with TRBJ2-3; D is undetermined. CDR3 length: 12 amino acids. V dropped 0 bases and J dropped 8 bases, with 6 bases sitting between them. Germline CDR1 and CDR2: MNHNY and SVGAGI (reference sequence). Written as DNA, the CDR3 is TGTGCCAGCAGTTACTCTCCGGGTACGCAGTATTTT. This gives the protein CASSYSPGTQYF.

This sequence joins TRBV7-8 and TRBJ2-1; 11 nucleotides match TRBD2. Looked up from germline, CDR1 is SGHVS and CDR2 is FQNEAQ. V dropped 0 bases and J dropped 0; count of bases not matched to a gene: 4. The CDR3 covers 18 residues. The CDR3 sequence is CASSLALAGATSYNEQFF. For the CDR3, the DNA is TGTGCCAGCAGCTTAGCACTAGCGGGGGCTACCTCCTACAATGAGCAGTTCTTC.

The sample holds many counts of this clonotype. The chain carries TRBV27 and TRBJ2-7; 7 bases map to TRBD2. The CDR3 covers 14 residues. The J segment lost 4 bases and the V segment lost 2 bases, leaving 5 bases of the junction unmatched. The V gene's germline CDR1 is MNHEY and CDR2 SMNVEV (reference sequence). This CDR3 is CASSLNGEGYEQYF. DNA of the CDR3: TGTGCCAGCAGTTTAAATGGGGAGGGTTACGAGCAGTACTTC.

There are many counts of this clonotype. This sequence joins TRBV12-3 or TRBV12-4 and TRBJ2-1, with TRBD2 matching over 8 bases. The CDR3 loop spans 13 amino acids. After removal of 4 bases from V and 6 bases from J, the junction contained 2 bases not matched to a gene. The CDR3 here is CASSSGTSNEQFF. DNA for the CDR3: TGTGCCAGCAGTTCGGGGACTAGCAATGAGCAGTTCTTC.

This clonotype was recorded at least ten times. The chain carries TRBV29-1 and TRBJ2-1; D may be TRBD1 or TRBD2 (6 bases each). The CDR3 is 15 residues long. Trimming removed 6 bases at V and 4 bases at J, with 19 bases between. Germline V gene lookup returns CDR1 SQVTM and CDR2 ANQGSEA. The CDR3 spells CSVGGGTGRYNEQFF. The CDR3 nucleotides are TGCAGCGTGGGGGGTGGCACAGGGAGATACAATGAGCAGTTCTTC.

This clonotype has more than one count but fewer than ten. The chain recombines TRBV7-2 with TRBJ1-6; tentatively, D is TRBD1 (6 bases). Germline loops: CDR1 SGHTA, CDR2 FQGNSA. Trimming took off 5 bases at V and 7 bases at J, with 21 bases between the two ends. The CDR3 extends over 17 amino acids. CDR3 region: CASSQRGGGWGNSPLHF. CDR3 sequence (DNA): TGTGCCAGCAGCCAACGAGGGGGGGGCTGGGGAAATTCACCCCTCCACTTT.

A note on this clonotype: Its ends do not fully match the called genes, so a read error is possible. V is TRBV5-5 and J is TRBJ2-1; D is unresolved. CDR1 and CDR2 from the germline V gene are SGHKS and YYEKEE (reference sequence). The CDR3 runs to 14 residues. CDR3 residues: CASSLSGRVVSSPF. CDR3 sequence (DNA): TGTGCCAGCAGCTTGTCGGGCAGAGTTGTTTCCTCCCCCTTC.